This T cell receptor beta chain was retrieved from a study of beta chain features in type 1 diabetes. Germline V CDR1 and CDR2: LNHDA, SQIVND (reference sequence). V trimming: 4 bases; J trimming: 8 bases; junction bases outside the gene matches: 7. The CDR3 sequence is 14 residues long. TCRB transcripts that were expressed got sequenced, as all of the isolated RNA had been reverse transcribed. The repertoire was sequenced with immunoSEQ multiplex PCR; TCRdb's copy has only in-frame clones and lacks some. The repertoire holds a few hundred thousand clones, with around 9.6% as singletons. General observations from the study: In type 1 diabetes patients, VDJ junctions had fewer insertions; deletions at these junctions were more frequent. Patients and controls would be equally affected if PCR favored shorter templates.

About this clone itself: Its specificity is unknown.

Every donor provided one heparinised blood draw, which averaged about 120 mL. Stem cell-like memory, regulatory, central memory and naive CD4+ cells were sorted via CD45RO/CCR7/CD25/CD127/CD95/CD27. This rearrangement joins TRBV19 to TRBJ1-2; 10 bases fit TRBD1. The TCR sequence derives from a woman aged 18-29 years in good health. The sample consisted of naive CD4+ T cells from blood. This CDR3 reads CASSTRQGAGGYTF. CDR3 DNA sequence: TGTGCCAGTAGTACCCGACAGGGGGCTGGGGGCTACACCTTC.